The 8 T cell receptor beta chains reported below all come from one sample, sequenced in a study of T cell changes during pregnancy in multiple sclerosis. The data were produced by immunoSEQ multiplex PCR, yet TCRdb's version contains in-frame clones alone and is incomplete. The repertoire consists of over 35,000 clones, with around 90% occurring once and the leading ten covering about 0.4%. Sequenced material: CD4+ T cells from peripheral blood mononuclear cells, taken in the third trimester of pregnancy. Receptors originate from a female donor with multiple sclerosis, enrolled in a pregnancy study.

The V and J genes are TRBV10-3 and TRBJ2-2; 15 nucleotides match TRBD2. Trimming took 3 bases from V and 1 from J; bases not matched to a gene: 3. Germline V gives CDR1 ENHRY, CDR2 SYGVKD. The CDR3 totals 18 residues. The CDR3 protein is CAISEGTSGRLNTGELFF. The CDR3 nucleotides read TGTGCCATCAGTGAAGGGACTAGCGGGAGGCTGAACACCGGGGAGCTGTTTTTT.

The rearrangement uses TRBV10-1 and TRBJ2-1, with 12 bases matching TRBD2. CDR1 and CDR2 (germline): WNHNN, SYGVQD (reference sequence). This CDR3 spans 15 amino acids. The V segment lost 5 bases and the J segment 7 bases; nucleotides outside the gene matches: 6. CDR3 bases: TGCGCCAGCAGTCCGACTAGCGGGAGAAGGAATGAGCAGTTCTTC. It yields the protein CASSPTSGRRNEQFF.

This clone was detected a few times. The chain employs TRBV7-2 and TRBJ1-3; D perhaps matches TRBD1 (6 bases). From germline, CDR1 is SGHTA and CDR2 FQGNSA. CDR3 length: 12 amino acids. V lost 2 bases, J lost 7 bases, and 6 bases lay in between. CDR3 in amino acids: CASSLQGNTIYF. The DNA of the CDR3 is TGTGCCAGCAGCTTACAGGGGAACACCATATATTTT.

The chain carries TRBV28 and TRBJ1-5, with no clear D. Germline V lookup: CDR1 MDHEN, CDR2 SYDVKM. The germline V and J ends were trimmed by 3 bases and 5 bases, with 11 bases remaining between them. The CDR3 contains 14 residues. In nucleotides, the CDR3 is TGTGCCAGCAGTTTGAGGGCGTTGGATCAGCCCCAGCATTTT. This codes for CASSLRALDQPQHF.

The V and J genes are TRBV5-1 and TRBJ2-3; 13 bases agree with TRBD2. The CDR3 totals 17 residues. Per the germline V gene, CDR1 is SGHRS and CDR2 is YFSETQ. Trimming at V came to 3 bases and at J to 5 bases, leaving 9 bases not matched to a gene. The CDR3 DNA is TGCGCCAGCAGCTCGCTACTAGCGGGAGGGCCCTTAGATACGCAGTATTTT. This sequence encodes CASSSLLAGGPLDTQYF.

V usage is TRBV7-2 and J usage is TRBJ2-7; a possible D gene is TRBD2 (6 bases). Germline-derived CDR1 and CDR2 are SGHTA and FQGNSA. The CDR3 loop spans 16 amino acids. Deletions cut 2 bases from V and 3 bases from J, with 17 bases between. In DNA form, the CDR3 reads TGTGCCAGCAGCTTAAGATCCGGGGGTACGAACTACGAGCAGTACTTC. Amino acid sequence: CASSLRSGGTNYEQYF.

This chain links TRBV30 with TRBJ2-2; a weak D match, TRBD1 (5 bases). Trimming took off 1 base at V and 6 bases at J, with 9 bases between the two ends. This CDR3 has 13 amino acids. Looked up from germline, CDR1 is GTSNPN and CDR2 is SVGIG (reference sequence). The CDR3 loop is CAWSAQVAGELFF. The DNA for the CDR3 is TGTGCCTGGAGTGCACAGGTGGCCGGGGAGCTGTTTTTT.

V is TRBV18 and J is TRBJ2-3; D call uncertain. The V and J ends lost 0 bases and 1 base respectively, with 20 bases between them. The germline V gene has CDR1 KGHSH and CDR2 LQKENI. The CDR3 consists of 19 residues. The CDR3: CASSPPYILSHGGTDTQYF. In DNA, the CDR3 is TGTGCCAGCTCACCACCTTATATCTTGTCCCACGGAGGCACAGATACGCAGTATTTT.